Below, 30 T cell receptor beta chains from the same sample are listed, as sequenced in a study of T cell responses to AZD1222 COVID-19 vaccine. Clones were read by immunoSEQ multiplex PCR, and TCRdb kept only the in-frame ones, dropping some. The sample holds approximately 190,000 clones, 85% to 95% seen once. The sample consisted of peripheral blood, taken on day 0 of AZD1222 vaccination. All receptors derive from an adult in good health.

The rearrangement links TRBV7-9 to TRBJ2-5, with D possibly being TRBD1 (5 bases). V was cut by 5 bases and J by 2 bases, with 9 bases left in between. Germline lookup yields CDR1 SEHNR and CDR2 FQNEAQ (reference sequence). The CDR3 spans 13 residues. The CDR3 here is CASSGQGQETQYF. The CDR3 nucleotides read TGTGCCAGCAGCGGGCAGGGTCAAGAGACCCAGTACTTC.

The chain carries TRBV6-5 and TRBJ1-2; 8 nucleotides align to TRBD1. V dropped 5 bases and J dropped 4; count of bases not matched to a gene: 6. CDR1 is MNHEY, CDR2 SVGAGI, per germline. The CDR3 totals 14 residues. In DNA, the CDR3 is TGTGCCAGCAGTACCCCGGACAGGGTCTATGGCTACACCTTC. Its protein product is CASSTPDRVYGYTF.

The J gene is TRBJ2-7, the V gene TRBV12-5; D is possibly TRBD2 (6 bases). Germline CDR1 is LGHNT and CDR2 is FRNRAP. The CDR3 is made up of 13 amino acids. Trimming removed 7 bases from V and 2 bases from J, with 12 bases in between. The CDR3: CASAAGRTYEQYF. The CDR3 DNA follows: TGTGCTAGTGCGGCAGGGAGGACCTACGAGCAGTACTTC.

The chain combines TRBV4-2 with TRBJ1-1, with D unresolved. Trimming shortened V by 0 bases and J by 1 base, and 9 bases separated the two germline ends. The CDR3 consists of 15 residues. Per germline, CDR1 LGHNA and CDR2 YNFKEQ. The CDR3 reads CASSQERIWNTEAFF. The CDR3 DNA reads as TGTGCCAGCAGCCAAGAGAGGATTTGGAACACTGAAGCTTTCTTT.

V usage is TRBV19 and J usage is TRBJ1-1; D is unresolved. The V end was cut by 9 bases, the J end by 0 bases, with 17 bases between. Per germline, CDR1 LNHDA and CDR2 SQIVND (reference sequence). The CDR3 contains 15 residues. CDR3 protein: CASRTGYNMNTEAFF. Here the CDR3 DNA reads TGTGCCAGCCGCACGGGGTATAATATGAACACTGAAGCTTTCTTT.

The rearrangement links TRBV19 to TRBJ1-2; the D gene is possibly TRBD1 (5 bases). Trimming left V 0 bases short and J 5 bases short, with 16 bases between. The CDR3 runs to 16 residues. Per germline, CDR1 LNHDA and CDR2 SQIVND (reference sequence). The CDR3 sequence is CASSIDLGRVGYGYTF. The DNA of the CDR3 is TGTGCCAGTAGTATAGATCTTGGCAGGGTTGGATATGGCTACACCTTC.

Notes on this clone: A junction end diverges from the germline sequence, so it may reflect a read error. In DNA, the CDR3 is TGTGCCAGCAGCTTAGATGGGGGTTATAGTTGGGGCTTC. It encodes CASSLDGGYSWGF. The V and J genes are TRBV11-2 and TRBJ1-2, with D perhaps matching TRBD1 (5 bases). This CDR3 contains 13 residues. Germline V gene data show CDR1 as SGHAT and CDR2 as FQNNGV.

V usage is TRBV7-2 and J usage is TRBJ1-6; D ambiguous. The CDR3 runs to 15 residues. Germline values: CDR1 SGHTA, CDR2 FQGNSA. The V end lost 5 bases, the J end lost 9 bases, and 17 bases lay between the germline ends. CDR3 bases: TGTGCCAGCAGCGCCCGCCCCCTATCGGCTTCACCCCTCCACTTT. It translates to CASSARPLSASPLHF.

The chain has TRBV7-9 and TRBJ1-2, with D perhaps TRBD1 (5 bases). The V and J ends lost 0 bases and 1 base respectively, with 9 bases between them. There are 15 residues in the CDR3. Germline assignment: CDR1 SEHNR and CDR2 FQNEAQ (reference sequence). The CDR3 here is CASSLAGAVNYGYTF. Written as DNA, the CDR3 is TGTGCCAGCAGCTTAGCAGGGGCGGTTAACTATGGCTACACCTTC. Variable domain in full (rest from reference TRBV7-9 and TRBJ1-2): DTGVSQNPRHKITKRGQNVTFRCDPISEHNRLYWYRQTLGQGPEFLTYFQNEAQLEKSRLLSDRFSAERPKGSFSTLEIQRTEQGDSAMYLCASSLAGAVNYGYTFGSGTRLTVV.

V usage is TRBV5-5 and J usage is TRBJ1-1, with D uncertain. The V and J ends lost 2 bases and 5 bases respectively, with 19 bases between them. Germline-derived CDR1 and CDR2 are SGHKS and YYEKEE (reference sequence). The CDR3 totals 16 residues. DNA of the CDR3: TGTGCCAGCAGCTTAGGTCCGCTACCCTCGGGGACTGAAGCTTTCTTT. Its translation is CASSLGPLPSGTEAFF.

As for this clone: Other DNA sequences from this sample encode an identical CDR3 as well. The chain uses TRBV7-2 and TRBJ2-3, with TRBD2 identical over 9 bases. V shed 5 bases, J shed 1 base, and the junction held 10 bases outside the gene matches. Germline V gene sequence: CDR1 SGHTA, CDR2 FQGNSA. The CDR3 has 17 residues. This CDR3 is CASSPRRGGRGTDTQYF. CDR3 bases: TGTGCCAGCAGCCCCCGGCGGGGGGGCCGGGGCACAGATACGCAGTATTTT.

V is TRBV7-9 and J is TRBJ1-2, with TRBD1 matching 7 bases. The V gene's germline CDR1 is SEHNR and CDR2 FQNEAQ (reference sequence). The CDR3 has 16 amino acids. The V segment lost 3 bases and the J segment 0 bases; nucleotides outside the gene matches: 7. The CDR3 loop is CASSLDGDSANYGYTF. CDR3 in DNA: TGTGCCAGCAGCTTGGATGGGGACAGCGCTAACTATGGCTACACCTTC.

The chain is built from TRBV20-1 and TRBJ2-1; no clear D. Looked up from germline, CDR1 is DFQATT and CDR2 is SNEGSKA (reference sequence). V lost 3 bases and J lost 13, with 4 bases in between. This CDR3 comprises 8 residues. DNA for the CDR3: TGCAGTGCTAGGGGCCAGTTCTTC. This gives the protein CSARGQFF.

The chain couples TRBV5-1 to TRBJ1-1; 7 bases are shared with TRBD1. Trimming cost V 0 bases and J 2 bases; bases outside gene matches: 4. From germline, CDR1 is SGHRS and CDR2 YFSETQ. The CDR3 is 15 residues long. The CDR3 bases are TGCGCCAGCAGCTTGGACAGGGGAGGCAACACTGAAGCTTTCTTT. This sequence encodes CASSLDRGGNTEAFF.

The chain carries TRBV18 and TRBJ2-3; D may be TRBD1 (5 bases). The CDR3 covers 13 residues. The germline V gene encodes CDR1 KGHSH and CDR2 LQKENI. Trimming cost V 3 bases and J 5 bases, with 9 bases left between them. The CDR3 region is CASSPRTKDTQYF. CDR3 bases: TGTGCCAGCTCACCTCGGACAAAAGATACGCAGTATTTT. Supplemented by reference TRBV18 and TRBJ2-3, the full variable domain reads NAGVMQNPRHLVRRRGQEARLRCSPMKGHSHVYWYRQLPEEGLKFMVYLQKENIIDESGMPKERFSAEFPKEGPSILRIQQVVRGDSAAYFCASSPRTKDTQYFGPGTRLTVL.

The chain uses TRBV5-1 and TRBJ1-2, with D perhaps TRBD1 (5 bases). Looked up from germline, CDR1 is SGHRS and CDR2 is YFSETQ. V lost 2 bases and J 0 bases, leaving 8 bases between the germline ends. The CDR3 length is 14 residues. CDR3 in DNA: TGCGCCAGCAGCTTCTGGGGCACTAACTATGGCTACACCTTC. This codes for CASSFWGTNYGYTF. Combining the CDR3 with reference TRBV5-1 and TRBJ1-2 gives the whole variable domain KAGVTQTPRYLIKTRGQQVTLSCSPISGHRSVSWYQQTPGQGLQFLFEYFSETQRNKGNFPGRFSGRQFSNSRSEMNVSTLELGDSALYLCASSFWGTNYGYTFGSGTRLTVV.

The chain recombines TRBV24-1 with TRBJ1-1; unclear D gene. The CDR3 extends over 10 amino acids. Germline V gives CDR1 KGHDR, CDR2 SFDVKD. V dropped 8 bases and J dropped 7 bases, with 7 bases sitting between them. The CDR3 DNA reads TGTGCCACCACGGTCGGTGAAGCTTTCTTT. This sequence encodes CATTVGEAFF.

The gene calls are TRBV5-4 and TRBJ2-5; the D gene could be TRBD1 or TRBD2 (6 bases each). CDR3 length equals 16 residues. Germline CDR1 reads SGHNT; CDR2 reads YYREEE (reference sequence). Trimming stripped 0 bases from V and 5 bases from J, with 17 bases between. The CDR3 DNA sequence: TGTGCCAGCAGCTTGGACAGCCAACGAGGGGGGGAGACCCAGTACTTC. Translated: CASSLDSQRGGETQYF. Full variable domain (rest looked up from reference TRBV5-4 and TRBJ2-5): ETGVTQSPTHLIKTRGQQVTLRCSSQSGHNTVSWYQQALGQGPQFIFQYYREEENGRGNFPPRFSGLQFPNYSSELNVNALELDDSALYLCASSLDSQRGGETQYFGPGTRLLVL.

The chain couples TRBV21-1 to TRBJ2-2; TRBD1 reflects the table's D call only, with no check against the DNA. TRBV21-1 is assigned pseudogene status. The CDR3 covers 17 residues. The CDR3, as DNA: TGTGCCAGCAGCAAAGAGGGGGGAACAGGGGATAACGGGGAGCTGTTTTTT. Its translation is CASSKEGGTGDNGELFF.

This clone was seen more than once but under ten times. DNA for the CDR3: TGTGCCAGCCTGGGACAAGCGAACACCGGGGAGCTGTTTTTT. Translating gives CASLGQANTGELFF. The V and J genes are TRBV7-9 and TRBJ2-2; TRBD1 might be the D (6 bases). The ends were cut back, 8 bases at V and 0 bases at J, with 10 bases in the middle. The germline gives CDR1 SEHNR, CDR2 FQNEAQ (reference sequence). CDR3 length: 14 amino acids.

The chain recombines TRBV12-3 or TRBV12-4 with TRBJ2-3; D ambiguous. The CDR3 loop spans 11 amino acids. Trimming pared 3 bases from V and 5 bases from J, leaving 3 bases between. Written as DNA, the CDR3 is TGTGCCAGCAGTTTTCTAGATACGCAGTATTTT. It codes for CASSFLDTQYF.

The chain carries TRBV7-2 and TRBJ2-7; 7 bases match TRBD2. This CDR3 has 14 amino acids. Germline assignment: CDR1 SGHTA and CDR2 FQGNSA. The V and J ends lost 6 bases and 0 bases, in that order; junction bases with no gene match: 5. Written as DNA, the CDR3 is TGTGCCAGCAGGTGGGGGGGAAGCTCCTACGAGCAGTACTTC. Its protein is CASRWGGSSYEQYF.

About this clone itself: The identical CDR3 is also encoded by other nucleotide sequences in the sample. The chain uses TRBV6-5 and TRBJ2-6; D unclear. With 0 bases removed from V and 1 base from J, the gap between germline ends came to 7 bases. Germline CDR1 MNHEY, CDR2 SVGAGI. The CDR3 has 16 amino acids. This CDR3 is CASSYSGSSGANVLTF. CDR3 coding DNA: TGTGCCAGCAGTTACTCGGGTTCATCTGGGGCCAACGTCCTGACTTTC.

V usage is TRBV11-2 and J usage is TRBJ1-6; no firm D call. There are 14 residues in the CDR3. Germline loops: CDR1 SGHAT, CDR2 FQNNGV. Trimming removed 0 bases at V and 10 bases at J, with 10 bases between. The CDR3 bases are TGTGCCAGCAGCTTAGAGTCCCCGGGCTCACCCCTCCACTTT. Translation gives CASSLESPGSPLHF. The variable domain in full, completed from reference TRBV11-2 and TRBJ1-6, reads EAGVAQSPRYKIIEKRQSVAFWCNPISGHATLYWYQQILGQGPKLLIQFQNNGVVDDSQLPKDRFSAERLKGVDSTLKIQPAKLEDSAVYLCASSLESPGSPLHFGNGTRLTVT.

CDR3 nucleotides: TGCGCCAGCAGCCAAGTACAGGGTCGTGACTATGGCTACACCTTC. It specifies CASSQVQGRDYGYTF. This rearrangement joins TRBV4-3 to TRBJ1-2, with TRBD1 as a possible D gene (6 bases). The CDR3 covers 15 residues. Trimming left V 1 base short and J 3 bases short, with 12 bases between. Germline V CDR1 and CDR2: LGHNA, YSLEER.

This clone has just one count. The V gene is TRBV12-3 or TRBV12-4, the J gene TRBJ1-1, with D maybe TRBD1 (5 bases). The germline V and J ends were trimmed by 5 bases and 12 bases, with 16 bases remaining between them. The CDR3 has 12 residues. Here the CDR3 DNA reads TGTGCCAGCAGTCCGGGGCGGACACTATCTTTCTTT. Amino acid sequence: CASSPGRTLSFF.

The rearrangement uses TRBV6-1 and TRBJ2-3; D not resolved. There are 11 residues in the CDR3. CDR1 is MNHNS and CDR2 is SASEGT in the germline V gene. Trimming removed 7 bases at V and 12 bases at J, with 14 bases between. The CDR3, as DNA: TGTGCCAGCATCAACCTGTCATCCCAGTATTTT. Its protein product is CASINLSSQYF.

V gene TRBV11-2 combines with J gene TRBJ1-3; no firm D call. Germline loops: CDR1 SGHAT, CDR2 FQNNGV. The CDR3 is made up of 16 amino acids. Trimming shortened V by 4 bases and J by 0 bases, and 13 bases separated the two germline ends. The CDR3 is CASSSLPGFSGNTIYF. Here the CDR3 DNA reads TGTGCCAGCAGCTCACTACCGGGTTTCTCTGGAAACACCATATATTTT. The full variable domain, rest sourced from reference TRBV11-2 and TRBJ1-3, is EAGVAQSPRYKIIEKRQSVAFWCNPISGHATLYWYQQILGQGPKLLIQFQNNGVVDDSQLPKDRFSAERLKGVDSTLKIQPAKLEDSAVYLCASSSLPGFSGNTIYFGEGSWLTVV.

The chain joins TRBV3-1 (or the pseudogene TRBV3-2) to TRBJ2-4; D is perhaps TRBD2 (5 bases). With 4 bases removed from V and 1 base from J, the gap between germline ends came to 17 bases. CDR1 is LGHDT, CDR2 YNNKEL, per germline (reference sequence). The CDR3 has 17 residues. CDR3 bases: TGTGCCAGCAGCCGAACTACTAGGGATTGGGCCAAAAACATTCAGTACTTC. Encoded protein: CASSRTTRDWAKNIQYF.

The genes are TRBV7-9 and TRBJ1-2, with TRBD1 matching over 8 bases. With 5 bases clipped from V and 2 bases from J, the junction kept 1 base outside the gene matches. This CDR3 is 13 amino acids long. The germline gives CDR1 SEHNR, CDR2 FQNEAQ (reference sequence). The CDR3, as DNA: TGTGCCAGCAGCCGACAGGGGAACTATGGCTACACCTTC. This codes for CASSRQGNYGYTF.